This note documents a single T cell receptor (beta chain) sequence. Method: immunoSEQ multiplex PCR; TCRdb's copy keeps in-frame clones and lacks some. Of tens of thousands of clones in the sample, around 80% were seen once. The J segment lost 8 bases and the V segment lost 5 bases, leaving 13 bases of the junction unmatched. CDR1 is SEHNR, CDR2 FQNEAQ, per germline (reference sequence). This CDR3 spans 15 amino acids. This entry is derived from a study of PD-1 blockade in classical Hodgkin lymphoma. Exposure to brentuximab vedotin varied, and each patient had relapsed following autologous stem cell transplantation.

The clonotype comes from a human donor with classical Hodgkin lymphoma. The rearrangement joins TRBV7-9 to TRBJ1-2, with TRBD1 matching over 8 bases. The specimen comprised peripheral blood mononuclear cells (PBMCs), sampled before the second cycle of nivolumab. CDR3 protein: CASSLTPGGGGGYTF. The DNA of the CDR3 is TGTGCCAGCAGCCTCACACCAGGGGGCGGTGGGGGCTACACCTTC.